Below are 26 T cell receptor beta chains sequenced from a single sample in a study of T-cell reconstitution after alpha-beta-depleted transplantation in children. Library preparation (for TCRbeta) was performed with unique molecular identifiers. TCRdb reprocessed the PCR reads via MiXCR and lists one record per CDR3 protein. The table shows more than 400,000 distinct CDR3 sequences, with over 10% occurring only once. The source material was PBMCs, mostly from graft donor cells, sampled 180 days after TCRalphabeta/CD19-depleted stem cell transplant. The receptors here all came from a female patient aged 2 to 10 who had a stem cell transplant for aplastic anemia, so the T cells may come from the graft donor.

This clonotype turned up a few times. V is TRBV9 and J is TRBJ2-1, with D possibly matching TRBD2 (5 bases). Germline loops: CDR1 SGDLS, CDR2 YYNGEE. This CDR3 comprises 16 residues. V was clipped by 4 bases and J by 4 bases, with 18 bases between them. The CDR3: CASSPPGWRSYNEQFF. CDR3 DNA sequence: TGTGCCAGCAGCCCCCCGGGGTGGCGGTCTTACAATGAGCAGTTCTTC.

This clonotype was detected many times. The chain carries TRBV10-3 and TRBJ2-1; D is perhaps TRBD1 or TRBD2 (5 bases each). The CDR3 is 14 residues long. Trimming stripped 4 bases from V and 4 bases from J, with 11 bases between. Germline V gene data show CDR1 as ENHRY and CDR2 as SYGVKD. CDR3 residues: CAISGGMGYNEQFF. As DNA, the CDR3 is TGTGCCATCAGTGGGGGGATGGGGTACAATGAGCAGTTCTTC.

This clonotype was counted a few times. V and J are TRBV5-1 and TRBJ1-4; a possible D gene is TRBD1 (5 bases). V dropped 2 bases and J dropped 4 bases, with 12 bases sitting between them. This CDR3 has 15 amino acids. Germline assignment: CDR1 SGHRS and CDR2 YFSETQ. The CDR3 nucleotides are TGCGCCAGCAGCTTCCACGGAGGGGTTAATGAAAAACTGTTTTTT. As protein: CASSFHGGVNEKLFF.

This chain uses TRBV5-5 with TRBJ2-3; 12 bases line up with TRBD2. Per the germline V gene, CDR1 is SGHKS and CDR2 is YYEKEE (reference sequence). This CDR3 has 18 amino acids. J was trimmed by 5 bases and V by 0 bases; bases with no gene match: 10. The CDR3, as DNA: TGTGCCAGCAGCTTGGCGGCTAGCGGGAGGGCCGCTGGAGATACGCAGTATTTT. This sequence encodes CASSLAASGRAAGDTQYF.

The CDR3 DNA sequence: TGTGCCAGCAGCTTAGATGGGACTAGCGGGGGTACGCAGTATTTT. It codes for CASSLDGTSGGTQYF. The gene calls are TRBV7-2 and TRBJ2-3; 14 positions agree with TRBD2. The V segment lost 1 base and the J segment 8 bases; nucleotides outside the gene matches: 2. The CDR3 sequence is 15 residues long. Germline V gene lookup returns CDR1 SGHTA and CDR2 FQGNSA.

This clonotype has only a few counts. The chain recombines TRBV5-1 with TRBJ2-1, with TRBD2 identical over 13 bases. Unmatched junction bases numbered 10, after V lost 5 bases and J lost 2 bases. Germline-derived CDR1 and CDR2 are SGHRS and YFSETQ. The CDR3 loop spans 18 amino acids. CDR3 nucleotide sequence: TGCGCCAGCAGGTTCCAACTAGCGGGAGGGTTAACCTACAATGAGCAGTTCTTC. Its protein is CASRFQLAGGLTYNEQFF.

The V call is TRBV21-1, the J call TRBJ2-7. TRBV21-1 has pseudogene status. The CDR3 extends over 13 amino acids. CDR3 in DNA: TGTGCCAGCAGCAAACACCGCGACTACGAGCAGTACGTC. Translation: CASSKHRDYEQYV.

The CDR3 loop is CATSRVGQSNQPQHF. CDR3 in DNA: TGTGCCACCAGCAGAGTAGGTCAAAGCAATCAGCCCCAGCATTTT. This sequence joins TRBV15 and TRBJ1-5; no reliable D call. The germline CDR1 and CDR2 sequences are LNHNV and YYDKDF (reference sequence). The ends were cut back, 1 base at V and 1 base at J, with 8 bases in the middle. This CDR3 has 15 residues.

J is TRBJ2-7 and V is TRBV21-1; the table's D call, TRBD1, was not checked against the DNA. TRBV21-1 is classified as a pseudogene. This CDR3 has 13 amino acids. The CDR3 DNA sequence: TGTGCCAGCGTGGGGCGAGAATCCTACGAGCAGTACGTC. It specifies CASVGRESYEQYV.

This clonotype was counted ten times or more. The chain is built from TRBV28 and TRBJ2-7; TRBD1 matches 10 bases. The CDR3 loop spans 15 amino acids. Germline V lookup: CDR1 MDHEN, CDR2 SYDVKM. V lost 4 bases, J lost 6 bases, and 9 bases stayed unmatched. CDR3 loop: CASSSSGTGEGEQYF. For the CDR3, the DNA is TGTGCCAGCAGTTCGTCCGGGACAGGGGAGGGCGAGCAGTACTTC.

Only a few counts were recorded for this clonotype. This chain links TRBV24-1 with TRBJ2-3, with D possibly TRBD2 on 6 matching bases. The ends were cut back, 0 bases at V and 10 bases at J, with 13 bases in the middle. This CDR3 is built from 14 residues. Germline assignment: CDR1 KGHDR and CDR2 SFDVKD. The CDR3 DNA follows: TGTGCCACCAGTGATTTGGGAGGGCCGGTCGCGCAGTATTTT. Its translation: CATSDLGGPVAQYF.

This rearrangement joins TRBV7-8 to TRBJ2-5; 9 bases align to TRBD2. This CDR3 region has 15 residues. Germline V gene lookup returns CDR1 SGHVS and CDR2 FQNEAQ. V lost 1 base to trimming and J lost 5 bases; unmatched junction nucleotides: 5. This CDR3 is CASSLEQGLAETQYF. The CDR3 DNA is TGTGCCAGCAGCTTAGAACAGGGACTAGCCGAGACCCAGTACTTC.

This clonotype occurred a few times. The chain has TRBV6-5 and TRBJ2-1; a possible D gene is TRBD1 (6 bases). V was cut by 4 bases and J by 6 bases, with 16 bases left in between. The CDR3 runs 15 residues. Germline CDR1 MNHEY, CDR2 SVGAGI. CDR3 region: CASSSRDTRGNEQFF. CDR3 nucleotides: TGTGCCAGCAGTTCCCGGGACACAAGAGGCAATGAGCAGTTCTTC.

CDR3 nucleotides: TGTGCCAGCAGCTTGCGTCCGGGACTAGCGGGAGTCTACGAGCAGTACGTC. This encodes CASSLRPGLAGVYEQYV. V usage is TRBV7-2 and J usage is TRBJ2-7; TRBD2 aligns across 14 bases. CDR1 and CDR2 from the germline V gene are SGHTA and FQGNSA. The V segment lost 3 bases and the J segment 3 bases; nucleotides outside the gene matches: 7. This CDR3 is 17 amino acids long.

This chain uses TRBV28 with TRBJ2-2; D uncertain. This CDR3 region has 14 residues. V was pared by 0 bases and J by 0 bases, with 2 bases between. The V gene's germline CDR1 is MDHEN and CDR2 SYDVKM. CDR3 DNA: TGTGCCAGCAGTTTATGGCCGAACACCGGGGAGCTGTTTTTT. It yields the protein CASSLWPNTGELFF.

This chain connects TRBV5-1 to TRBJ1-4, with D perhaps matching TRBD1 (6 bases). Germline CDR1 SGHRS, CDR2 YFSETQ. The CDR3 runs 18 residues. V was cut by 5 bases and J by 5 bases, with 25 bases left in between. This chain's CDR3 is CASSLRPADSGPNEKLFF. Written as DNA, the CDR3 is TGCGCCAGCAGTCTGCGTCCGGCGGACAGCGGTCCGAATGAAAAACTGTTTTTT.

This clonotype was seen a few times. This chain joins TRBV29-1 and TRBJ2-2; TRBD2 might be the D (6 bases). The CDR3 runs 14 residues. Germline-derived CDR1 and CDR2 are SQVTM and ANQGSEA. The V gene lost 4 bases and the J gene lost 6 bases, with 15 bases spanning the gap. The chain's CDR3 is CSVAAGWRAGELFF. The CDR3 DNA follows: TGCAGCGTTGCTGCGGGGTGGAGAGCCGGGGAGCTGTTTTTT.

Many counts were recorded for this clonotype. The chain employs TRBV27 and TRBJ2-6; D not certain. Germline CDR1 reads MNHEY; CDR2 reads SMNVEV (reference sequence). The CDR3 sequence is 15 residues long. Deletions cut 5 bases from V and 2 bases from J, with 10 bases between. The DNA of the CDR3 is TGTGCCAGCAGTCCCCGTAGGACTGGGGCCAACGTCCTGACTTTC. It translates to CASSPRRTGANVLTF.

The V and J genes are TRBV28 and TRBJ1-1; D may be TRBD1 (6 bases). Trimming pared 6 bases from V and 1 base from J, leaving 21 bases between. The CDR3 contains 17 residues. Looked up from germline, CDR1 is MDHEN and CDR2 is SYDVKM. CDR3 protein: CASRPRTGLRTNTEAFF. Here the CDR3 DNA reads TGTGCCAGCAGGCCACGAACAGGGCTAAGGACGAACACTGAAGCTTTCTTT.

This clonotype has more than one count but fewer than ten. This chain's CDR3 is CASSQDSQLTSGAYNEQFF. The CDR3, as DNA: TGCGCCAGCAGCCAAGACTCCCAGCTGACTAGCGGGGCATACAATGAGCAGTTCTTC. The chain employs TRBV4-1 and TRBJ2-1; 11 positions match TRBD2. This CDR3 spans 19 amino acids. The V gene's germline CDR1 is MGHRA and CDR2 YSYEKL. The junction had 11 bases not matched to a gene; V was cut back by 0 bases and J by 4 bases.

The table lists this clonotype with a few counts. V gene TRBV7-8 combines with J gene TRBJ2-5; D tentatively reads TRBD1 or TRBD2 (5 bases each). The V and J ends lost 0 bases and 9 bases respectively, with 8 bases between them. CDR3 length equals 12 residues. Germline loops: CDR1 SGHVS, CDR2 FQNEAQ. The CDR3 DNA is TGTGCCAGCAGCTTAGCGCGAGGGGCCCAGTACTTC. Its protein product is CASSLARGAQYF.

This chain connects TRBV6-1 to TRBJ2-4, with a possible D match to TRBD2 (7 bases). V was cut by 5 bases and J by 8 bases, with 13 bases left in between. Germline-derived CDR1 and CDR2 are MNHNS and SASEGT. The CDR3 has 13 residues. CDR3 region: CASSPWEGDIQYF. CDR3 nucleotide sequence: TGTGCCAGCAGTCCCTGGGAGGGGGACATTCAGTACTTC.

This chain joins TRBV18 and TRBJ2-7; a weak D match, TRBD2 (6 bases). This CDR3 is 15 amino acids long. Germline V gene data show CDR1 as KGHSH and CDR2 as LQKENI. V was pared by 6 bases and J by 2 bases, with 17 bases between. The CDR3 sequence is CASSPFLAETYEQYV. The CDR3 bases are TGTGCCAGCTCCCCATTTTTAGCGGAAACCTACGAGCAGTACGTC.

The chain uses TRBV7-6 and TRBJ2-7, with D maybe TRBD2 (6 bases). The CDR3 runs to 15 residues. Trimming left V 1 base short and J 2 bases short, with 12 bases between. CDR1 is SGHVS and CDR2 is FNYEAQ in the germline V gene. DNA of the CDR3: TGTGCCAGCAGCTTAGGAAGTAGCGGTGCCTACGAGCAGTACGTC. Its protein is CASSLGSSGAYEQYV.

This clonotype has just a few counts. The chain combines TRBV15 with TRBJ2-5; no definite D call. The CDR3 covers 14 residues. CDR1 is LNHNV and CDR2 is YYDKDF in the germline V gene (reference sequence). V lost 4 bases to trimming and J lost 1 base, with 10 bases between them. The CDR3 protein is CATSNFVRQETQYF. In DNA, the CDR3 is TGTGCCACCAGCAATTTTGTACGCCAAGAGACCCAGTACTTC.

This clonotype has only a few counts. This chain links TRBV11-3 with TRBJ1-5; 7 nucleotides agree with TRBD1. Germline V gives CDR1 SGHNT, CDR2 YENEEA. This CDR3 has 15 residues. Germline trimming cut 5 bases from V and 4 bases from J; bases unmatched to any gene: 8. CDR3: CASSPDTGANQPQHF. The DNA for the CDR3 is TGTGCCAGCAGCCCCGACACAGGGGCGAATCAGCCCCAGCATTTT.